This TCR beta chain was observed in a study of patients and donors after allogeneic stem cell transplantation. TCRdb processed the RT-PCR reads anew with MiXCR; each CDR3 protein has one entry. The sample carries about a million distinct CDR3 sequences, roughly 18% recorded once. The CDR3 is 15 residues long. V was clipped by 0 bases and J by 4 bases, with 13 bases between them. The germline gives CDR1 LGHDT, CDR2 YNNKEL (reference sequence). The genes are TRBV3-1 and TRBJ2-7; D gene uncertain. Sequenced: blood, either unsorted or a sorted T cell fraction (not recorded which). The sequence was obtained from a human donor who was either an allogeneic HSCT recipient or a stem cell or donor lymphocyte infusion donor (not recorded which). It is not recorded whose cells these are; they may come from a transplant donor. CDR3: CASSQENIRAYEQYF. The CDR3 region has the DNA TGTGCCAGCAGCCAAGAGAACATAAGGGCTTACGAGCAGTACTTC.